A selection of T cell receptor beta chains follows, all from one sample in a study of T cells after yellow fever vaccination. Each CDR3 protein is one row after TCRdb ran MiXCR on the 5' RACE reads. Of about 340,000 distinct CDR3 sequences listed, roughly 4% were seen once; the top ten hold roughly a quarter. The specimen comprised PBMCs, sampled 5 days after the yellow fever booster vaccination. These receptors were collected from a man aged 18 to 35 who received the YFV17D yellow fever vaccine. Each CDR3 is given with its conserved first and last residue. D genes are given only for firm matches. Size tells how often a clone was seen (once, few, many) or the class of an expanded clone, and some rows leave it out.

d_gene	abundance	j_gene	v_gene	CDR3nt	CDR3aa
NA	NA	TRBJ1-2	TRBV29-1	TGCAGCGTTGATCTGATGGTCAGGGTACATGGCTACACCTTC	CSVDLMVRVHGYTF
TRBD1	many	TRBJ1-1	TRBV5-6	TGTGCCAGCAGCTACTGGGACAGGGGCACTGAAGCTTTCTTT	CASSYWDRGTEAFF
TRBD1	many	TRBJ1-6	TRBV25-1	TGTGCCAGCGGCCAACAGGGGGCGGGCTATAATTCACCCCTCCACTTT	CASGQQGAGYNSPLHF
NA	few	TRBJ1-6	TRBV5-6	TGTGCCAGCAGCTCCAGGGGATCCTATAATTCACCCCTCCACTTT	CASSSRGSYNSPLHF
TRBD2	many	TRBJ2-3	TRBV28	TGTGCCAGCAGTCTACCAGGAGCGGGGGCCTCAGATACGCAGTATTTT	CASSLPGAGASDTQYF
NA	many	TRBJ2-7	TRBV5-1	TGCGCCAGCAGCTCAGGCGGTGCCGGGGGAAGGGGGATCTACGAGCAGTACTTC	CASSSGGAGGRGIYEQYF
NA	NA	TRBJ1-2	TRBV20-1	TGCAGTGCTGGGGGCCGGAGAACTAACTATGGCTACACCTTC	CSAGGRRTNYGYTF
TRBD2	few	TRBJ2-1	TRBV20-1	TGCAGTGCGCCCACTAGCGGGGACAGGAATGAGCAGTTCTTC	CSAPTSGDRNEQFF
TRBD1	few	TRBJ2-1	TRBV7-2	TGTGCCAGCAGCTTACGGCGGACAGGGGGCGCGGAGGAGCAGTTCTTC	CASSLRRTGGAEEQFF
TRBD2	many	TRBJ2-2	TRBV5-4	TGTGCCAGCAGCTTTACTAGCGGCACCGGGGAGCTGTTTTTT	CASSFTSGTGELFF
NA	few	TRBJ1-3	TRBV12-3/TRBV12-4	TGTGCCAGCACTACCCTCTTACGGGGAAACACCATATATTTT	CASTTLLRGNTIYF
NA	few	TRBJ1-1	TRBV7-9	TGTGCCAGTGTCGATAACACTGAAGCTTTCTTT	CASVDNTEAFF
NA	many	TRBJ1-1	TRBV4-1	TGCGCCAGCAGTCCCCCAAGCGGTGAAGCTTTCTTT	CASSPPSGEAFF
NA	many	TRBJ2-7	TRBV6-2/TRBV6-3	TGTGCCAGCAGCCCCCCGGGGGGCCTCTTGGTCTACGAGCAGTACTTC	CASSPPGGLLVYEQYF
NA	few	TRBJ2-2	TRBV19	TGTGCAACGGCGGAGGCGAACACCGGGGAGCTGTTTTTT	CATAEANTGELFF
NA	many	TRBJ1-4	TRBV29-1	TGCAGCGCCAAGGCAGGCCCTAATGAAAAACTGTTTTTT	CSAKAGPNEKLFF
NA	few	TRBJ1-2	TRBV18	TGTGCCAGCTCACCCCGGGCAGGAGAAAACTATGGCTACACCTTC	CASSPRAGENYGYTF
NA	few	TRBJ2-6	TRBV20-1	TGCAGTGCTAGAGATACCCAGGCCAACGTCCTGACTTTC	CSARDTQANVLTF
NA	NA	TRBJ2-3	TRBV24-1	TGTGCCACCAGTCCGGGCGTGGGGGCAAACACAGATACGCAGTATTTT	CATSPGVGANTDTQYF
NA	NA	TRBJ1-2	TRBV7-2	TGTGCCAGCAGCGCCGACAGTCCCTATGGCTACACCTTC	CASSADSPYGYTF
NA	few	TRBJ2-1	TRBV4-2	TGTGCCAGCAGCCAGGAGGGTGGCGATGAGCAGTTCTTC	CASSQEGGDEQFF
TRBD1	few	TRBJ1-1	TRBV6-2/TRBV6-3	TGTGCCAGCAGTCAACACGGGACAGGGATGAACACTGAAGCTTTCTTT	CASSQHGTGMNTEAFF
NA	many	TRBJ2-5	TRBV6-2/TRBV6-3	TGTGCCAGCATCCAGGGTGGGGAAGAGACCCAGTACTTC	CASIQGGEETQYF
TRBD1	few	TRBJ1-2	TRBV4-1	TGCGCCAGCAGCCAAGTCCAGGGGGGGAACTATGGCTACACCTTC	CASSQVQGGNYGYTF
TRBD1	few	TRBJ2-7	TRBV7-7	TGTGCCAGCAGTCTCACGACCGGGACAGGGGAAAACGAGCAGTACTTC	CASSLTTGTGENEQYF
NA	NA	TRBJ2-3	TRBV5-1	TGCGCCAGCAGCGGGAGGATGGCTGTCGGTTCTAGCACAGATACGCAGTATTTT	CASSGRMAVGSSTDTQYF
TRBD2	few	TRBJ2-1	TRBV11-2	TGTGCCAGCAGCTTAGCCTCTAGCGGGAGAGATTACTACAATGAGCAGTTCTTC	CASSLASSGRDYYNEQFF
NA	NA	TRBJ1-6	TRBV5-6	TGTGCCAGCAGCCTAGGGGGACATGAGAATTCACCCCTCCACTTT	CASSLGGHENSPLHF
NA	few	TRBJ1-1	TRBV11-3	TGTGCCAGCAGCTTAGGCCACCTCACTGAAGCTTTCTTT	CASSLGHLTEAFF
NA	NA	TRBJ2-3	TRBV4-3	TGCGCCAGCAGCCAAGATCGAGGAGGGATGAAAGATACGCAGTATTTT	CASSQDRGGMKDTQYF
NA	NA	TRBJ1-2	TRBV12-3/TRBV12-4	TGTGCCAGCAGTCCACAGACAGGCTCCGTTGGGCCGTATGGCTACACCTTC	CASSPQTGSVGPYGYTF
TRBD1	NA	TRBJ2-7	TRBV15	TGTGCCACCAGCAGAGCCCAGGGGGCCTACGAGCAGTACTTC	CATSRAQGAYEQYF
NA	few	TRBJ1-6	TRBV20-1	TGCAGTGCTGGGGGGGGACATTCACCCCTCCACTTT	CSAGGGHSPLHF
NA	few	TRBJ2-5	TRBV28	TGTGCCAGCAGTTTAGAACAGACCCAAGAGACCCAGTACTTC	CASSLEQTQETQYF
NA	few	TRBJ1-5	TRBV29-1	TGCAGCGTTGCCTATGGGCGGGACAATCAGCCCCAGCATTTT	CSVAYGRDNQPQHF
NA	many	TRBJ2-5	TRBV7-2	TGTGCCAGCAGCTTAGTATTCACTTCCCGCCAAGAGACCCAGTACTTC	CASSLVFTSRQETQYF
TRBD1	many	TRBJ1-4	TRBV20-1	TGCAGTGCTGGGACAGGGAGGGAGGAAAAACTGTTTTTT	CSAGTGREEKLFF
NA	NA	TRBJ1-2	TRBV6-5	TGTGCCAGTTCCTCCGGCTCCTCCTACTATGGCTACACCTTC	CASSSGSSYYGYTF
TRBD1	many	TRBJ2-5	TRBV7-2	TGTGCCAGCAGCCTCTATCCGGGACAGTTGGAAGAGACCCAGTACTTC	CASSLYPGQLEETQYF
TRBD2	many	TRBJ2-3	TRBV7-3	TGTGCCAGCAGTTTTTATAGCGGGGGCACAGATACGCAGTATTTT	CASSFYSGGTDTQYF
NA	few	TRBJ2-1	TRBV7-9	TGTGCCAGCAGCTTGGGGACACCGCTAAATGAGCAGTTCTTC	CASSLGTPLNEQFF
NA	many	TRBJ2-1	TRBV5-1	TGCGCCAGCAGCTTGGAACAGGCCTACAATGAGCAGTTCTTC	CASSLEQAYNEQFF
TRBD2	few	TRBJ2-1	TRBV5-4	TGTGCCAGCAGCCCGCTAGCGGGGGGCTCCTACAATGAGCAGTTCTTC	CASSPLAGGSYNEQFF
NA	many	TRBJ1-3	TRBV7-9	TGTGCCAGCAGCTTCGGTTCAGTCTCTGGAAACACCATATATTTT	CASSFGSVSGNTIYF
TRBD1	NA	TRBJ2-7	TRBV12-3/TRBV12-4	TGTGCCAGCAGTGACAGGGGCTCCGAGCAGTACTTC	CASSDRGSEQYF
NA	many	TRBJ2-3	TRBV4-3	TGCGCCAGCAGCCAAGAATCGGTCGCCAGGGCAGGAGATACGCAGTATTTT	CASSQESVARAGDTQYF
TRBD1	many	TRBJ2-1	TRBV5-5	TGTGCCAGCAGCCGGACCGGGACAGGGGGCAATCTGGGTGGGTTCTTC	CASSRTGTGGNLGGFF
NA	few	TRBJ2-1	TRBV7-2	TGTGCCAGCAGCTTAGCGGTTCAGACCTACAATGAGCAGTTCTTC	CASSLAVQTYNEQFF
NA	many	TRBJ2-7	TRBV7-2	TGTGCCAGCAGCTTGGCCAGGGACTACGAGCAGTACTTC	CASSLARDYEQYF
NA	NA	TRBJ2-6	TRBV25-1	TGTGCCAGCAGTGAACCGACCAGGGGAGCTGGGGCCAACGTCCTGACTTTC	CASSEPTRGAGANVLTF
NA	many	TRBJ2-3	TRBV21-1	TGTGCCAGCAGCAGCCGGTCCCGGGGACCAGATACGCAGTATTTT	CASSSRSRGPDTQYF
TRBD1	few	TRBJ2-5	TRBV4-1	TGCGCCAGCAGCCAAGAGGGGACAGGGGGCCGGGAGACCCAGTACTTC	CASSQEGTGGRETQYF
NA	NA	TRBJ1-1	TRBV7-2	TGTGCCAGCAGCTTATTCGTGAACACTGAAGCTTTCTTT	CASSLFVNTEAFF
NA	NA	TRBJ2-3	TRBV10-2	TGCGCCAGCAGTCCCCGGGTTGCAGATACGCAGTATTTT	CASSPRVADTQYF
NA	NA	TRBJ2-2	TRBV6-5	TGTGCCAGCAGTTACGAGGCCATGTACACCGGGGAGCTGTTTTTT	CASSYEAMYTGELFF
NA	NA	TRBJ1-4	TRBV6-1	TGTGCCAGCAGTGCCACCCCAGGAAGGGCTAATGAAAAACTGTTTTTT	CASSATPGRANEKLFF
NA	NA	TRBJ2-7	TRBV29-1	TGCAGCGTTTTCGTCCCATTGGCGTCCGAGCAGTACTTC	CSVFVPLASEQYF
NA	few	TRBJ1-1	TRBV19	TGTGCCAGTAGTATTCGGCAGGCGGGGACTGAAGCTTTCTTT	CASSIRQAGTEAFF
TRBD2	few	TRBJ2-5	TRBV12-3/TRBV12-4	TGTGCCAGCGGCCGCTCCGGGACTAGCATTCCTCAGACCCAGTACTTC	CASGRSGTSIPQTQYF
NA	many	TRBJ2-5	TRBV20-1	TGCAGTGCTAGGCGGGAGACCCAGTACTTC	CSARRETQYF